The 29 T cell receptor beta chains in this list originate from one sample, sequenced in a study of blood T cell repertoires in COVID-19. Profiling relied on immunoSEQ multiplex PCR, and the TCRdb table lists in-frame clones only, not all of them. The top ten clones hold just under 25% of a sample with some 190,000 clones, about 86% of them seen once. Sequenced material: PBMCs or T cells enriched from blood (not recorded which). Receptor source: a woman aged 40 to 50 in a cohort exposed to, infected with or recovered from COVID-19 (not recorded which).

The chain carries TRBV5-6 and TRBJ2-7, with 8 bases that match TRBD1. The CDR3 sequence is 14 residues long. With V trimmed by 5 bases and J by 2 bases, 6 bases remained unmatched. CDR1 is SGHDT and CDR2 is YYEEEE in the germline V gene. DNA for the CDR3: TGTGCCAGCAGTCGGACAGGGTCCCCCTACGAGCAGTACTTC. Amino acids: CASSRTGSPYEQYF.

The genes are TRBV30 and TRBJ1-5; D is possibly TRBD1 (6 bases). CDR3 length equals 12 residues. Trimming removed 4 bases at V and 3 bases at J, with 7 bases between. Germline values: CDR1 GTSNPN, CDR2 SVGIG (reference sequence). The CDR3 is CAWNRDNQPQHF. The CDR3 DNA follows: TGTGCCTGGAACAGGGACAATCAGCCCCAGCATTTT.

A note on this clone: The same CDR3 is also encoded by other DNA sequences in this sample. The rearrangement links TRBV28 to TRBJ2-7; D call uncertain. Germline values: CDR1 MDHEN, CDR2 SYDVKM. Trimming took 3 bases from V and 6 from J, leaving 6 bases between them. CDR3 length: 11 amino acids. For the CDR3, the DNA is TGTGCCAGCAGTTTGCCCGGCGAGCAGTACTTC. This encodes CASSLPGEQYF.

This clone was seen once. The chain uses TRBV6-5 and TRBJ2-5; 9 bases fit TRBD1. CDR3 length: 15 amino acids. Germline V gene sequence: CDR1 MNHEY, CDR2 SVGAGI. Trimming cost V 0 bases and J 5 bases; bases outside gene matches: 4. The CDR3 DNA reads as TGTGCCAGCAGTTACTCGGACAGGGGCGGGGAGACCCAGTACTTC. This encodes CASSYSDRGGETQYF.

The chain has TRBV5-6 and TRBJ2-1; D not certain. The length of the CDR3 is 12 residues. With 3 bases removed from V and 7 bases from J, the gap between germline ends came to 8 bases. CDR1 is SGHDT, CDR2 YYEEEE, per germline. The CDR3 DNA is TGTGCCAGCAGCTCCGGTAATAATGAGCAGTTCTTC. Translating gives CASSSGNNEQFF.

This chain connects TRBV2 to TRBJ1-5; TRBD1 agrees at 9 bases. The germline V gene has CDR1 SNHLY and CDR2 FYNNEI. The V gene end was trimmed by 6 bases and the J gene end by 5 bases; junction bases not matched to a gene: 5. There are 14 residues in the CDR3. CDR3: CASRGTGNDQPQHF. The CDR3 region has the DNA TGTGCCAGCAGGGGGACAGGGAACGATCAGCCCCAGCATTTT.

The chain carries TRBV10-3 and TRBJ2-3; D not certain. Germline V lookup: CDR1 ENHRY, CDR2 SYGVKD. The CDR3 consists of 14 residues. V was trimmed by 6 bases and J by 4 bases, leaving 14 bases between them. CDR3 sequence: CAIRGPERADTQYF. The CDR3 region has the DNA TGTGCCATCAGGGGCCCCGAACGTGCAGATACGCAGTATTTT.

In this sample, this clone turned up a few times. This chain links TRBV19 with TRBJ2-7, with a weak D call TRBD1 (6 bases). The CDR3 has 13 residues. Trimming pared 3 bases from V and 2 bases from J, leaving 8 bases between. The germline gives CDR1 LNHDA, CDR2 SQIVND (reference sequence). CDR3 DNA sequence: TGTGCCAGTAGTATCCGGACAGCCTACGAGCAGTACTTC. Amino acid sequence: CASSIRTAYEQYF.

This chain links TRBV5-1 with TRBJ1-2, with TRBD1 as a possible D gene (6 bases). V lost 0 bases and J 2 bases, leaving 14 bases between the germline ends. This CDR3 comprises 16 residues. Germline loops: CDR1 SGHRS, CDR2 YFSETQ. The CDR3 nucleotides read TGCGCCAGCAGCTTGGGCGGGGGGCGCGGGAACTATGGCTACACCTTC. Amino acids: CASSLGGGRGNYGYTF. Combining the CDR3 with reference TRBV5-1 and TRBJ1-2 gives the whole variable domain KAGVTQTPRYLIKTRGQQVTLSCSPISGHRSVSWYQQTPGQGLQFLFEYFSETQRNKGNFPGRFSGRQFSNSRSEMNVSTLELGDSALYLCASSLGGGRGNYGYTFGSGTRLTVV.

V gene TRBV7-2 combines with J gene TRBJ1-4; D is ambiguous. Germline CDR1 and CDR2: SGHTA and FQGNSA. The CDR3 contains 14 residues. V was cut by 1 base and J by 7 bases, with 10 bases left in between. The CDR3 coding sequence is TGTGCCAGCAGCTTAGTGACTGACTTTGAAAAACTGTTTTTT. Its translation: CASSLVTDFEKLFF.

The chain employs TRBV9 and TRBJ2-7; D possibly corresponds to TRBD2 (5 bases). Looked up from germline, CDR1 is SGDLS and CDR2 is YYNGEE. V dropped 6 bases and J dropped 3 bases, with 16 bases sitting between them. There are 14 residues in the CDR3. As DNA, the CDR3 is TGTGCCAGCACCCCCGGCCCGGGGATCTACGAGCAGTACTTC. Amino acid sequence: CASTPGPGIYEQYF.

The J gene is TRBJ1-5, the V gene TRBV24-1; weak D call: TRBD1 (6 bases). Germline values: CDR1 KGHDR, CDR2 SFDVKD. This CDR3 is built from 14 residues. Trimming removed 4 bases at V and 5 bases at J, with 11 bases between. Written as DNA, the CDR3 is TGTGCCACCAGTGACGACAGGACCGATCAGCCCCAGCATTTT. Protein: CATSDDRTDQPQHF.

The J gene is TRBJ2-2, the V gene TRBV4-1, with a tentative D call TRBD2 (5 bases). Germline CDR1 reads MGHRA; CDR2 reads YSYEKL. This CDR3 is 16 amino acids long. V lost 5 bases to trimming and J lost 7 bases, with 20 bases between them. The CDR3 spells CASSYTSGSGGGELFF. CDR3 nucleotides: TGCGCCAGCAGCTATACTTCCGGGTCCGGAGGCGGGGAGCTGTTTTTT.

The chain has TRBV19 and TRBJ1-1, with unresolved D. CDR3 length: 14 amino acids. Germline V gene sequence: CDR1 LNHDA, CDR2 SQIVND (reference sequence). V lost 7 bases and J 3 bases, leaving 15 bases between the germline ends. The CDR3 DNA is TGTGCCAGTAAGTATAGGACTCTAGACACTGAAGCTTTCTTT. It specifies CASKYRTLDTEAFF. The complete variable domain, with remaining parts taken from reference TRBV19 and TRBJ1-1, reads DGGITQSPKYLFRKEGQNVTLSCEQNLNHDAMYWYRQDPGQGLRLIYYSQIVNDFQKGDIAEGYSVSREKKESFPLTVTSAQKNPTAFYLCASKYRTLDTEAFFGQGTRLTVV.

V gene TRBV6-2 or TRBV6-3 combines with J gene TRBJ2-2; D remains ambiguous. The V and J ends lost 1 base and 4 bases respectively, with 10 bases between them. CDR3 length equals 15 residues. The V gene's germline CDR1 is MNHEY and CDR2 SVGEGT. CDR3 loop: CASSYFSPPTGELFF. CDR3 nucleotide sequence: TGTGCCAGCAGTTACTTCTCTCCCCCCACCGGGGAGCTGTTTTTT.

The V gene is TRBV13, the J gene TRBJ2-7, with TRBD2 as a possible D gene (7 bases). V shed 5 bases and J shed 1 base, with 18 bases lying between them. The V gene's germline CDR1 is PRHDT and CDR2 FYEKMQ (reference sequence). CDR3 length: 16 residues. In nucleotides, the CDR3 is TGTGCCAGCAGCACCAGGGAGGGGGACGGATCCTACGAGCAGTACTTC. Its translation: CASSTREGDGSYEQYF.

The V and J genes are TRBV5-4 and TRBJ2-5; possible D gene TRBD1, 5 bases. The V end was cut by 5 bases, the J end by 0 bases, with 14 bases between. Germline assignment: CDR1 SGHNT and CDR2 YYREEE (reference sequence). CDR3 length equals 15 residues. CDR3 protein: CASSHLQEYQETQYF. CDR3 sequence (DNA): TGTGCCAGCAGTCATCTACAGGAGTACCAAGAGACCCAGTACTTC.

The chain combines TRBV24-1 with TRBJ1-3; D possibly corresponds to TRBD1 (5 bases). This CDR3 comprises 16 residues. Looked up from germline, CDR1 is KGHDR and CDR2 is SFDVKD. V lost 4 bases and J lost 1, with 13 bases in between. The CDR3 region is CATSEGGRGSGNTIYF. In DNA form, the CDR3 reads TGTGCCACCAGTGAGGGGGGACGGGGTTCTGGAAACACCATATATTTT.

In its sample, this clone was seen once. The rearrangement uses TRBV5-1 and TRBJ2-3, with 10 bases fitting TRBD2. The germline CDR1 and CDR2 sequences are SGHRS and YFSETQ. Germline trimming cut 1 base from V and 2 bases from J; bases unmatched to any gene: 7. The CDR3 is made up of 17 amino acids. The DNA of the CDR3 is TGCGCCAGCAGCTTGAGGCCTAGCGGGGGTGTCACAGATACGCAGTATTTT. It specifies CASSLRPSGGVTDTQYF.

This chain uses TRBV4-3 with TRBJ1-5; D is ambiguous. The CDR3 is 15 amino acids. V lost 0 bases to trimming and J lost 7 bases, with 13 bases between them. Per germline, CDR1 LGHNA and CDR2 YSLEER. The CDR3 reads CASSQDRGGRQPQHF. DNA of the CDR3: TGCGCCAGCAGCCAAGATAGAGGAGGTCGACAGCCCCAGCATTTT.

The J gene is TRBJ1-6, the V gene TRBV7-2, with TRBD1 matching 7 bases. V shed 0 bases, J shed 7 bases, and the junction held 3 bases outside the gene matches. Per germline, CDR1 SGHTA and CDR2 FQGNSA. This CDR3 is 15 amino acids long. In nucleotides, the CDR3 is TGTGCCAGCAGCTTAGCTGGGACAGAGAATTCACCCCTCCACTTT. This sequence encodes CASSLAGTENSPLHF. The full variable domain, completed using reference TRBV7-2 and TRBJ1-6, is GAGVSQSPSNKVTEKGKDVELRCDPISGHTALYWYRQSLGQGLEFLIYFQGNSAPDKSGLPSDRFSAERTGGSVSTLTIQRTQQEDSAVYLCASSLAGTENSPLHFGNGTRLTVT.

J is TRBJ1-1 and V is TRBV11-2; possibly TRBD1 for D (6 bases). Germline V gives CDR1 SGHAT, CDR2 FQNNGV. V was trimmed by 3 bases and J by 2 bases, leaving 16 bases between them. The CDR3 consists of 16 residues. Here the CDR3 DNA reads TGTGCCAGCAGCTTGGGGGCAGGGTCCGGCAACACTGAAGCTTTCTTT. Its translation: CASSLGAGSGNTEAFF. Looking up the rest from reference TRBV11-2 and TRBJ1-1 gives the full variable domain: EAGVAQSPRYKIIEKRQSVAFWCNPISGHATLYWYQQILGQGPKLLIQFQNNGVVDDSQLPKDRFSAERLKGVDSTLKIQPAKLEDSAVYLCASSLGAGSGNTEAFFGQGTRLTVV.

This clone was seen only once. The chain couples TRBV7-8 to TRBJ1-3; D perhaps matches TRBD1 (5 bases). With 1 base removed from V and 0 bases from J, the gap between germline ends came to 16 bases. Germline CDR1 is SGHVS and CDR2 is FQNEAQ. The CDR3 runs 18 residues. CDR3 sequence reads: CASSLGGVDMSSGNTIYF. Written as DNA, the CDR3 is TGTGCCAGCAGCTTAGGGGGCGTTGACATGAGCTCTGGAAACACCATATATTTT.

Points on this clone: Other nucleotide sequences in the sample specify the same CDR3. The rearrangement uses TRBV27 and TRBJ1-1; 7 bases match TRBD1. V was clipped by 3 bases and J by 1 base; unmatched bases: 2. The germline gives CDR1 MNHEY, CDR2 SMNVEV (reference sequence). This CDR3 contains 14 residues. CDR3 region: CASSFTGANTEAFF. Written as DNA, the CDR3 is TGTGCCAGCAGTTTCACAGGGGCGAACACTGAAGCTTTCTTT.

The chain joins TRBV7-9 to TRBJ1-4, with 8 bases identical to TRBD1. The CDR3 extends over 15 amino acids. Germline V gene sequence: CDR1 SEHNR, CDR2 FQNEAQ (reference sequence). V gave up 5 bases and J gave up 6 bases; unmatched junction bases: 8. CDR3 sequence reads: CASSARQGIDEKLFF. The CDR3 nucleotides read TGTGCCAGCAGCGCCAGACAGGGGATAGATGAAAAACTGTTTTTT.

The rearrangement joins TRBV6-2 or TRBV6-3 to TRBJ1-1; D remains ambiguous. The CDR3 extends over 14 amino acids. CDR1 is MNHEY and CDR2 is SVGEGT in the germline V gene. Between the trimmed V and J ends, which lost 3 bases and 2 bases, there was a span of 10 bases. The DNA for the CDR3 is TGTGCCAGCAGTTATTGGCAGGTAAACACTGAAGCTTTCTTT. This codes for CASSYWQVNTEAFF.

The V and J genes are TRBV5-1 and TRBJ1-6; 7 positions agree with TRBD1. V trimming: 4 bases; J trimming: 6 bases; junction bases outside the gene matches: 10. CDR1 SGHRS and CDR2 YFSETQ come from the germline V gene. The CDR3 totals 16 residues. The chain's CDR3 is CASSQWAQGGNSPLHF. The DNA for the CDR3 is TGCGCCAGCAGCCAGTGGGCTCAGGGGGGTAATTCACCCCTCCACTTT.

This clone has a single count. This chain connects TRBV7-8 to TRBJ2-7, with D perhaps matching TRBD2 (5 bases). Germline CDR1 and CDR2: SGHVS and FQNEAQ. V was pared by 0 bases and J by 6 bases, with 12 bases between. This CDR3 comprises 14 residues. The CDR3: CASSLAGGRVEQYF. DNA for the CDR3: TGTGCCAGCAGCTTAGCGGGTGGGCGGGTCGAGCAGTACTTC.

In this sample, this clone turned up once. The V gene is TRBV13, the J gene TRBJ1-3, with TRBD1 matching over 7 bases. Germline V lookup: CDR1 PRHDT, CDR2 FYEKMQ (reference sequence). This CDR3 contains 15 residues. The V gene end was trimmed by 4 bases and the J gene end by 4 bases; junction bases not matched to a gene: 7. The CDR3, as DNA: TGTGCCAGCAGCTCGACAGGGAGCAAAGGAAACACCATATATTTT. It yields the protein CASSSTGSKGNTIYF.